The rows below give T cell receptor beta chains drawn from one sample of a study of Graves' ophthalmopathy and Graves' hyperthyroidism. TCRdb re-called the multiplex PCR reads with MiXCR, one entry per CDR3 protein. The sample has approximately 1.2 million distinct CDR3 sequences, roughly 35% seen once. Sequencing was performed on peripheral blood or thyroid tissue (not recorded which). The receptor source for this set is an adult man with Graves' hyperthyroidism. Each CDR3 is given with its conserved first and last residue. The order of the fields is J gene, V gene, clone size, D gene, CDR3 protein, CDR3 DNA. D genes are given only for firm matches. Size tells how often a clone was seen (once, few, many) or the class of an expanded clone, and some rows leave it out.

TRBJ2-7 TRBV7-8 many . CASSDTGFVSYEQYF TGTGCCAGCAGCGATACAGGGTTTGTTTCCTACGAGCAGTACTTC
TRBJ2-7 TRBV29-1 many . CSVAWSFEQYF TGCAGCGTTGCGTGGAGTTTCGAGCAGTACTTC
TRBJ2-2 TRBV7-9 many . CASSGYTGELFF TGTGCCAGCAGCGGGTACACCGGGGAGCTGTTTTTT
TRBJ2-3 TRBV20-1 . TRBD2 CSVQLAELSTDTQYF TGCAGTGTTCAACTAGCGGAATTAAGCACAGATACGCAGTATTTT
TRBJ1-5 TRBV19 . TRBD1 CASRQGARNQPQHF TGTGCCTCACGGCAGGGGGCGAGGAATCAGCCCCAGCATTTT
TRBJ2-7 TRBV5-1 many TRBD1 CASSSGQAALDEQYF TGCGCCAGCAGCTCAGGACAGGCGGCTCTTGACGAGCAGTACTTC
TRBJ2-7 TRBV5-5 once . CASSTNLGEEGSYEQYF TGTGCCAGCAGCACCAATTTGGGGGAAGAGGGTTCCTACGAGCAGTACTTC
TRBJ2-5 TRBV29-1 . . CSADLDRASQETQYF TGCAGCGCTGACTTGGACAGAGCTTCTCAAGAGACCCAGTACTTC
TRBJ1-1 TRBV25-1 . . CASSEWGLNTEAFF TGTGCCAGCAGTGAATGGGGGCTCAACACTGAAGCTTTCTTT
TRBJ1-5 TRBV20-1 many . CSARDFKLGTSNQPQHF TGCAGTGCTAGAGATTTTAAACTGGGAACTAGCAATCAGCCCCAGCATTTT
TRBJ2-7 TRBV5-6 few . CASSTLRTPGPEQYF TGTGCCAGCAGCACATTGCGGACACCAGGGCCGGAGCAGTACTTC
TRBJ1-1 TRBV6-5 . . CASSYPAVNTEAFF TGTGCCAGCAGTTACCCTGCGGTCAACACTGAAGCTTTCTTT
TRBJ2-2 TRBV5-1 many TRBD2 CASSSIAGGTGELFF TGCGCCAGCAGCTCCATAGCGGGAGGCACCGGGGAGCTGTTTTTT
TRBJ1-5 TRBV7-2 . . CASSLWGRNQPQHF TGTGCCAGCAGCTTATGGGGCCGAAATCAGCCCCAGCATTTT
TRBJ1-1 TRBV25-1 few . CASSLGLGGITEAFF TGTGCCAGCAGTCTGGGATTAGGGGGTATAACTGAAGCTTTCTTT
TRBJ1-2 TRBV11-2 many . CASSTVNYGYTF TGTGCCAGCAGCACCGTAAACTATGGCTACACCTTC
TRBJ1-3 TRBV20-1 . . CSASARAGNTIYF TGCAGTGCTAGCGCCAGGGCTGGAAACACCATATATTTT
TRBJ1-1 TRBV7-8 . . CASSPGRGENTEAFF TGTGCCAGCAGCCCCGGGAGGGGCGAGAACACTGAAGCTTTCTTT
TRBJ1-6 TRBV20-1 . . CSAFGGRNYNSPLHF TGCAGTGCTTTTGGGGGGCGCAACTATAATTCACCCCTCCACTTT
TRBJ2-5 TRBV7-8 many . CASSLYTAGPRGETQYF TGTGCCAGCAGCTTATATACGGCGGGACCCAGGGGAGAGACCCAGTACTTC
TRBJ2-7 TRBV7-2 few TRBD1 CASSLGQGGVYEQYF TGTGCCAGCAGCTTAGGACAGGGGGGCGTCTACGAGCAGTACTTC
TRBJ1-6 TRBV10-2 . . CASSESPGGTSPLHF TGCGCCAGCAGTGAGTCGCCAGGAGGGACTTCACCCCTCCACTTT
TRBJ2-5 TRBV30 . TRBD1 CAWSGVRGETQYF TGTGCCTGGAGTGGGGTCAGGGGGGAGACCCAGTACTTC
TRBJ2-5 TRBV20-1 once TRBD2 CSATKRDSGMTQYF TGCAGTGCTACCAAGCGGGACTCGGGTATGACCCAGTACTTC
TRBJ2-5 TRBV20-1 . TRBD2 CSAPPSGKETQYF TGCAGTGCTCCGCCCAGCGGGAAAGAGACCCAGTACTTC
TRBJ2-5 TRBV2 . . CASSDGAETQYF TGTGCCAGCAGTGATGGGGCAGAGACCCAGTACTTC
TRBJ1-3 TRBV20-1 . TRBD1 CSAPNGQGFGYTIYF TGCAGTGCTCCAAACGGACAGGGTTTTGGCTACACCATATATTTT
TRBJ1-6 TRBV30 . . CAWRRGSNSPLHF TGTGCCTGGAGGAGGGGATCCAATTCACCCCTCCACTTT
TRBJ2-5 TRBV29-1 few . CSALTGRETQYF TGCAGCGCATTAACAGGGAGGGAGACCCAGTACTTC
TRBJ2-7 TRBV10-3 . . CACSESTDSPSPYF TGTGCCTGCAGTGAGTCGACCGACAGCCCGTCACCGTACTTC
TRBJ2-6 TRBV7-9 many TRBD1 CASSRRDRGLSGANVLTF TGTGCCAGCAGCCGTCGGGACAGGGGGCTCTCTGGGGCCAACGTCCTGACTTTC
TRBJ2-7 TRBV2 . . CASRTAAGYEQYF TGTGCCAGCCGGACCGCGGCGGGCTACGAGCAGTACTTC
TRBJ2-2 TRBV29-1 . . CSSPPASGTNTGELFF TGCAGCTCACCACCCGCGTCTGGGACGAACACCGGGGAGCTGTTTTTT
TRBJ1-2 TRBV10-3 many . CAISLNYGYTF TGTGCCATCAGCCTAAACTATGGCTACACCTTC
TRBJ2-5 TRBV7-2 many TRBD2 CASSLDGGREETQYF TGTGCCAGCAGCTTAGATGGAGGGAGGGAAGAGACCCAGTACTTC
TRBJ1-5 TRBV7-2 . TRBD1 CASSDGQGGRSQHF TGCGCCAGCAGCGATGGACAGGGGGGGCGGTCCCAGCATTTT
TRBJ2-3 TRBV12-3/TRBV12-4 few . CASSLGEGDTQYF TGTGCCAGCAGTTTAGGTGAGGGAGATACGCAGTATTTT
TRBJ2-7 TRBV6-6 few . CASTEVAGAYEQYF TGTGCCAGCACAGAGGTAGCTGGCGCCTACGAGCAGTACTTC
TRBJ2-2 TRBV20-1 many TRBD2 CSARGWRREDTGELFF TGCAGTGCTAGGGGTTGGAGGCGGGAGGACACCGGGGAGCTGTTTTTT
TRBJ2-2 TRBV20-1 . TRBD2 CSARGKSGSHTGELFF TGCAGTGCTAGAGGAAAAAGCGGGAGTCACACCGGGGAGCTGTTTTTT
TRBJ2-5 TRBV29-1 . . CSVARVRQETQYF TGCAGCGTTGCAAGGGTCAGACAAGAGACCCAGTACTTC
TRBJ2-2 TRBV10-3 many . CASKIQGIHGELFF TGTGCCAGCAAGATACAGGGAATTCACGGGGAGCTGTTTTTT
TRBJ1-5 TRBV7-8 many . CASRRMANQPQHF TGTGCCAGCAGGAGAATGGCCAATCAGCCCCAGCATTTT
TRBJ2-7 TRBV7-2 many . CASSLRQVDEQYF TGTGCCAGCAGCTTACGACAGGTGGACGAGCAGTACTTC
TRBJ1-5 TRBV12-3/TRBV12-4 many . CASRDGMAEYSNQPQHF TGTGCCAGCAGGGACGGCATGGCGGAATATAGCAATCAGCCCCAGCATTTT
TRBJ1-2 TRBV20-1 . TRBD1 CSARLQGAYGYTF TGCAGTGCTAGACTACAGGGGGCCTATGGCTACACCTTC